The 30 T cell receptor beta chains given below trace back to one sample, sequenced in a study of neurological immune-mediated disorders. TCRdb used MiXCR to reprocess the 5' RACE reads, holding one entry per CDR3 protein. The sample carries around 78,000 distinct CDR3 sequences, approximately 17% recorded once. Sequencing was carried out using PBMCs. These receptors were taken from a woman in her thirties or forties in good health.

This clonotype came up many times. The rearrangement joins TRBV20-1 to TRBJ2-5; possible D gene TRBD2, 7 bases. Germline CDR1 is DFQATT and CDR2 is SNEGSKA (reference sequence). The V end lost 5 bases, the J end lost 5 bases, and 24 bases lay between the germline ends. This CDR3 comprises 16 residues. The CDR3 sequence: CSASPPRAGAGETQYF. The CDR3 DNA follows: TGCAGTGCTTCGCCGCCTCGGGCGGGGGCGGGGGAGACCCAGTACTTC.

This clonotype came up many times. The chain has TRBV5-8 and TRBJ2-3; D ambiguous. This CDR3 contains 16 residues. The V gene's germline CDR1 is SGHTS and CDR2 YDEGEE. V shed 0 bases and J shed 0 bases, with 11 bases lying between them. The CDR3 DNA follows: TGTGCCAGCAGCTTGGTGGGGATTCTTAGCACAGATACGCAGTATTTT. Encoded protein: CASSLVGILSTDTQYF.

The chain carries TRBV5-1 and TRBJ2-3; 9 bases are a match to TRBD1. The germline gives CDR1 SGHRS, CDR2 YFSETQ. V gave up 5 bases and J gave up 3 bases; unmatched junction bases: 13. The CDR3 has 17 amino acids. The CDR3 DNA reads as TGCGCCAGCAGTTCTCGCCCTCCGGGACAGGGAACAGATACGCAGTATTTT. It encodes CASSSRPPGQGTDTQYF.

This clonotype was observed at least ten times. The rearrangement uses TRBV25-1 and TRBJ1-2; 7 bases map to TRBD1. The germline CDR1 and CDR2 sequences are MGHDK and SYGVNS. CDR3 length: 15 residues. V lost 1 base, J lost 6 bases, and 8 bases stayed unmatched. CDR3 sequence reads: CASSEFDRAPNGYTF. The CDR3, as DNA: TGTGCCAGCAGTGAATTCGACAGGGCGCCAAATGGCTACACCTTC.

Points on this clonotype: With a much larger clone just one base away, this may be a read error. The CDR3: CSPYSPPSPFF. As DNA, the CDR3 is TGCAGCCCTTACAGTCCTCCATCACCGTTCTTC. The chain couples TRBV29-1 to TRBJ2-1; D gene ambiguous. The CDR3 has 11 residues. CDR1 is SQVTM and CDR2 is ANQGSEA in the germline V gene. Trimming took off 8 bases at V and 15 bases at J, with 20 bases between the two ends.

This clonotype was found many times. The chain carries TRBV5-1 and TRBJ2-3; D is ambiguous. Trimming removed 4 bases from V and 3 bases from J, with 9 bases in between. This CDR3 spans 13 amino acids. From germline, CDR1 is SGHRS and CDR2 YFSETQ. CDR3 coding DNA: TGCGCCAGCAGCCCACCTTGGACAGATACGCAGTATTTT. Residues: CASSPPWTDTQYF.

This clonotype was picked up many times. J is TRBJ1-3 and V is TRBV6-5; D is undetermined. With 5 bases removed from V and 1 base from J, the gap between germline ends came to 9 bases. The CDR3 has 14 residues. Germline lookup yields CDR1 MNHEY and CDR2 SVGAGI. The CDR3 DNA follows: TGTGCCAGCAGTACCTCGCGTTCTGGAAACACCATATATTTT. Encoded protein: CASSTSRSGNTIYF.

This clonotype was counted at least ten times. The chain carries TRBV3-1 and TRBJ2-5; TRBD2 is a possible D gene (5 bases). The CDR3 contains 14 residues. CDR1 LGHDT and CDR2 YNNKEL come from the germline V gene (reference sequence). Trimming took off 3 bases at V and 8 bases at J, with 16 bases between the two ends. The CDR3 DNA is TGTGCCAGCAGCCAGCGCGGACTGCCCAGAACCCAGTACTTC. The encoded protein is CASSQRGLPRTQYF.

This chain uses TRBV7-8 with TRBJ1-1; D is uncertain. Germline lookup yields CDR1 SGHVS and CDR2 FQNEAQ. There are 15 residues in the CDR3. Trimming stripped 6 bases from V and 0 bases from J, with 14 bases between. CDR3 residues: CASRPPGVMNTEAFF. CDR3 DNA: TGTGCCAGCAGACCACCGGGCGTCATGAACACTGAAGCTTTCTTT.

There are many counts of this clonotype. The gene calls are TRBV5-5 and TRBJ2-6, with a tentative D call TRBD1 (6 bases). CDR3 length: 18 amino acids. Per germline, CDR1 SGHKS and CDR2 YYEKEE (reference sequence). Trimming shortened V by 0 bases and J by 0 bases, and 13 bases separated the two germline ends. CDR3 sequence reads: CASSLVTGLPSGANVLTF. CDR3 nucleotide sequence: TGTGCCAGCAGCTTGGTAACAGGGCTTCCCTCTGGGGCCAACGTCCTGACTTTC.

This clonotype was picked up many times. V usage is TRBV20-1 and J usage is TRBJ2-3; maybe TRBD1 (5 bases). Germline V CDR1 and CDR2: DFQATT, SNEGSKA (reference sequence). V shed 5 bases and J shed 2 bases, with 23 bases lying between them. This CDR3 region has 17 residues. CDR3 in DNA: TGCAGTGCTGACCCCCTTCAGTCAGGGTGGGACACAGATACGCAGTATTTT. This translates into CSADPLQSGWDTDTQYF.

This clonotype was detected ten times or more. This rearrangement joins TRBV5-5 to TRBJ2-1, with 7 bases fitting TRBD1. V shed 0 bases and J 4 bases; nucleotides not matched to a gene: 4. Germline V gene lookup returns CDR1 SGHKS and CDR2 YYEKEE (reference sequence). CDR3 length: 15 residues. CDR3 in DNA: TGTGCCAGCAGCTTGGGGTTGGGACAGTACAATGAGCAGTTCTTC. As protein: CASSLGLGQYNEQFF.

This clonotype was detected many times. This chain joins TRBV20-1 and TRBJ1-2; no definite D call. Germline V gene sequence: CDR1 DFQATT, CDR2 SNEGSKA (reference sequence). The CDR3 has 13 amino acids. V lost 5 bases to trimming and J lost 3 bases, with 13 bases between them. CDR3 sequence: CSAPDLLYYGYTF. The CDR3 DNA follows: TGCAGTGCTCCGGACCTCCTTTACTATGGCTACACCTTC.

The chain combines TRBV28 with TRBJ2-2; D tentatively reads TRBD1 or TRBD2 (7 bases each). This CDR3 is 14 amino acids long. Per germline, CDR1 MDHEN and CDR2 SYDVKM. V was cut by 10 bases and J by 2 bases, with 14 bases left in between. The CDR3, as DNA: TGTGCCACCGGGGGGACAGTAAACACCGGGGAGCTGTTTTTT. Translated: CATGGTVNTGELFF.

This clonotype was detected many times. A junction end diverges from the germline sequence, so it may reflect a read error. The V call is TRBV20-1, the J call TRBJ1-5, with 8 bases matching TRBD1. Looked up from germline, CDR1 is DFQATT and CDR2 is SNEGSKA (reference sequence). CDR3 length equals 14 residues. CDR3 protein: CSARAPGGNQPQHF. The CDR3 nucleotides read TGCAGTGCTAGAGCCCCAGGGGGCAACCAGCCCCAGCATTTT.

The rearrangement joins TRBV6-5 to TRBJ2-5; D assignment may be TRBD1 or TRBD2 (5 bases each). The J call may be mistaken, given a closer DNA end match to TRBJ2-7. The CDR3 runs to 14 residues. Germline loops: CDR1 MNHEY, CDR2 SVGAGI. CDR3: CASSRIGATYEQYF. In DNA form, the CDR3 reads TGTGCCAGCAGCCGCATCGGGGCCACCTACGAGCAGTACTTC.

This clonotype was seen at least ten times. The chain uses TRBV5-1 and TRBJ1-1; D uncertain. This CDR3 is built from 16 residues. V lost 3 bases to trimming and J lost 1 base, with 16 bases between them. Germline V CDR1 and CDR2: SGHRS, YFSETQ. For the CDR3, the DNA is TGCGCCAGCAGCTGGGCCACAGTGGGCGGGAACACTGAAGCTTTCTTT. Translating gives CASSWATVGGNTEAFF.

The V call is TRBV5-1, the J call TRBJ2-3; 14 bases are shared with TRBD2. The V segment lost 4 bases and the J segment 0 bases; nucleotides outside the gene matches: 13. CDR3 size: 20 residues. Germline values: CDR1 SGHRS, CDR2 YFSETQ. The CDR3 region is CASSPGLAGDPSTSTDTQYF. The CDR3, as DNA: TGCGCCAGCAGCCCGGGACTAGCGGGGGACCCATCTACTAGCACAGATACGCAGTATTTT.

This clonotype has a count of ten or more. The CDR3 protein is CASSLEATGELFF. The DNA of the CDR3 is TGTGCCAGCAGCTTGGAGGCGACCGGGGAGCTGTTTTTT. This chain connects TRBV5-6 to TRBJ2-2; D not certain. V gave up 0 bases and J gave up 5 bases, with 5 bases separating them. Germline V gives CDR1 SGHDT, CDR2 YYEEEE. This CDR3 is built from 13 residues. The entire variable domain, with the rest obtained from reference TRBV5-6 and TRBJ2-2, is as follows: DAGVTQSPTHLIKTRGQQVTLRCSPKSGHDTVSWYQQALGQGPQFIFQYYEEEERQRGNFPDRFSGHQFPNYSSELNVNALLLGDSALYLCASSLEATGELFFGEGSRLTVL.

This chain uses TRBV5-5 with TRBJ2-1, with TRBD2 matching 7 bases. The CDR3 is made up of 15 amino acids. The V and J ends lost 2 bases and 0 bases, in that order; junction bases with no gene match: 2. CDR1 is SGHKS and CDR2 is YYEKEE in the germline V gene (reference sequence). CDR3 in amino acids: CASSFAGVSYNEQFF. CDR3 DNA: TGTGCCAGCAGCTTTGCGGGGGTCTCCTACAATGAGCAGTTCTTC.

This clonotype is classed as medium-sized. The CDR3: CASSEVSGANVLTF. CDR3 in DNA: TGTGCCAGCAGTGAAGTTAGTGGGGCCAACGTCCTGACTTTC. The V gene is TRBV6-1, the J gene TRBJ2-6; no definite D call. Per germline, CDR1 MNHNS and CDR2 SASEGT. This CDR3 has 14 amino acids. V gave up 1 base and J gave up 3 bases, with 4 bases separating them.

With respect to this clonotype: A much larger clone lies one base from this, so it may be a read error. This chain uses TRBV3-1 with TRBJ1-2; the match to TRBD1 covers 7 bases. The CDR3 covers 13 residues. Germline values: CDR1 LGHDT, CDR2 YNNKEL (reference sequence). CDR3 amino acids: CASNQGTVYGYTF. In nucleotides, the CDR3 is TGTGCCAGCAACCAAGGGACAGTATATGGCTACACCTTC.

This clonotype was seen at least ten times. This chain connects TRBV2 to TRBJ2-1; 10 nucleotides match TRBD2. V shed 0 bases, J shed 0 bases, and the junction held 11 bases outside the gene matches. This CDR3 region has 20 residues. Germline V CDR1 and CDR2: SNHLY, FYNNEI. In DNA, the CDR3 is TGTGCCAGCAGTGAAGCCCCTAGCGGGGGCCCAAGGAGCTCCTACAATGAGCAGTTCTTC. It translates to CASSEAPSGGPRSSYNEQFF.

This clonotype has ten or more counts. This chain connects TRBV6-4 to TRBJ2-7, with 7 bases matching TRBD2. The CDR3 runs to 13 residues. CDR1 is MRHNA and CDR2 is SNTAGT in the germline V gene. The V gene end was trimmed by 4 bases and the J gene end by 2 bases; junction bases not matched to a gene: 2. This CDR3 is CASSGTRPYEQYV. DNA of the CDR3: TGTGCCAGCAGTGGGACTAGACCCTACGAGCAGTACGTC.

In its sample, this clonotype was seen many times. The gene calls are TRBV12-3 or TRBV12-4 and TRBJ1-1, with D possibly being TRBD1 (5 bases). The CDR3 consists of 14 residues. V lost 6 bases and J 1 base, leaving 12 bases between the germline ends. The CDR3 sequence: CASRSGTENTEAFF. DNA for the CDR3: TGTGCCAGCAGATCGGGGACGGAGAACACTGAAGCTTTCTTT.

This clonotype came up many times. The DNA for the CDR3 is TGTGCCAGCAGTGGGATTACAGGGAGCTCCTACAATGAGCAGTTCTTC. Its translation: CASSGITGSSYNEQFF. The chain links TRBV2 to TRBJ2-1, with D possibly being TRBD1 (6 bases). Trimming took 4 bases from V and 0 from J, leaving 13 bases between them. CDR1 and CDR2 from the germline V gene are SNHLY and FYNNEI. This CDR3 is built from 16 residues.

The table lists this clonotype with many counts. V gene TRBV7-2 combines with J gene TRBJ1-2; 12 bases line up with TRBD1. The junction had 10 bases not matched to a gene; V was cut back by 1 base and J by 7 bases. This CDR3 is 17 amino acids long. The germline V gene has CDR1 SGHTA and CDR2 FQGNSA. CDR3 residues: CASSLEWGTGGAVGYTF. For the CDR3, the DNA is TGTGCCAGCAGCTTAGAATGGGGGACAGGGGGCGCGGTTGGCTACACCTTC.

This clonotype was counted ten times or more. The chain uses TRBV24-1 and TRBJ2-3; TRBD2 matches 7 bases. This CDR3 spans 15 amino acids. Germline loops: CDR1 KGHDR, CDR2 SFDVKD. J was trimmed by 4 bases and V by 5 bases; bases with no gene match: 8. The CDR3 bases are TGTGCCACCAGTGCCCGGGGGGTAGGGGCAGATACGCAGTATTTT. It codes for CATSARGVGADTQYF.

Concerning this clonotype itself: This may be a read error: a much more frequent sequence differs by one nucleotide. The CDR3 bases are TGCAGTGCTGGAGCCGAGCGGGGGGGTAGTCTCGCGGAGCTGTTTTTT. It specifies CSAGAERGGSLAELFF. V is TRBV20-1 and J is TRBJ2-2; 10 nucleotides agree with TRBD2. The CDR3 length is 16 residues. Losses at the gene ends were 5 bases for V and 10 bases for J; bases not matched to a gene: 16. CDR1 and CDR2 from the germline V gene are DFQATT and SNEGSKA (reference sequence).

This clonotype was recorded many times. The chain links TRBV5-1 to TRBJ1-1; no clear D gene. In germline, CDR1 is SGHRS, CDR2 YFSETQ. Trimming took 1 base from V and 3 from J, leaving 4 bases between them. CDR3 size: 12 residues. The CDR3 sequence is CASSLKDTEAFF. For the CDR3, the DNA is TGCGCCAGCAGCTTGAAGGACACTGAAGCTTTCTTT.